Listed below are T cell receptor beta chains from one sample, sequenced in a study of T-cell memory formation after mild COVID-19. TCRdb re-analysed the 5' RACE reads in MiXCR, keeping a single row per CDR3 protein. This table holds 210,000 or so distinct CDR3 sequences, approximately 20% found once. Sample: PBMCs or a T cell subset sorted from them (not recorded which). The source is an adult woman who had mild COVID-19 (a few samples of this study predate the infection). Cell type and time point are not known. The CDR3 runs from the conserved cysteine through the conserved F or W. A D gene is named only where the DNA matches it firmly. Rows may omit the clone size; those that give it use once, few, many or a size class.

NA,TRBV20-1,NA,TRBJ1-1,CSARKDGNTEAFF,TGCAGTGCTAGGAAGGATGGTAACACTGAAGCTTTCTTT
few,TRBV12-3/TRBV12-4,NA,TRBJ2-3,CASRLWTSTDTQYF,TGTGCCAGCAGGTTGTGGACTAGCACAGATACGCAGTATTTT
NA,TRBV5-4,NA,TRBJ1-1,CASSLTRVETEAFF,TGTGCCAGCAGCTTGACCAGGGTGGAGACTGAAGCTTTCTTT
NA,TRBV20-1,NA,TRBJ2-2,CSARGSANTGELFF,TGCAGTGCTAGAGGGTCCGCGAACACCGGGGAGCTGTTTTTT
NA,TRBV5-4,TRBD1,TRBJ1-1,CASSLTDRDNTEAFF,TGTGCCAGCAGCTTAACCGACAGGGATAACACTGAAGCTTTCTTT
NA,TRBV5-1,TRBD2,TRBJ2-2,CASSLAGTSGTVGTGELFF,TGCGCCAGCAGCTTGGCTGGGACTAGCGGGACGGTTGGCACCGGGGAGCTGTTTTTT
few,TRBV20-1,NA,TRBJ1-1,CSARESGLSNTEAFF,TGCAGTGCTAGAGAATCGGGACTGTCGAACACTGAAGCTTTCTTT
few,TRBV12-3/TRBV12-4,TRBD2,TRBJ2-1,CASSLGRGRAGNEQFF,TGTGCCAGCAGTTTAGGCCGCGGGAGGGCCGGCAATGAGCAGTTCTTC
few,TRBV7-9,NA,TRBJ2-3,CASSLENRGDTQYF,TGTGCCAGCAGCTTAGAAAACCGAGGAGATACGCAGTATTTT
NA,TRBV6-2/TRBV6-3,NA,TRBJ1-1,CASSRPRDPKDTEAFF,TGTGCCAGCAGTCGCCCCCGGGACCCCAAGGACACTGAAGCTTTCTTT
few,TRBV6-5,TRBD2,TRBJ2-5,CASRRIGLAAGRETQYF,TGTGCCAGCAGGCGAATCGGACTAGCGGCAGGGAGGGAGACCCAGTACTTC
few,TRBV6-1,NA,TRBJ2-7,CASRLVYEQYF,TGTGCCAGCAGACTAGTCTACGAGCAGTACTTC
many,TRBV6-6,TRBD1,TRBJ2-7,CATSTVDRGRPYEQYF,TGTGCCACCAGCACGGTAGACAGGGGGCGCCCCTACGAGCAGTACTTC
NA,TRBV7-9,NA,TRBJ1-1,CASSSGTNTEAFF,TGTGCCAGCAGCTCAGGAACGAACACTGAAGCTTTCTTT
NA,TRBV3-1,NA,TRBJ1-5,CASSQWDGAVSNQPQHF,TGTGCCAGCAGCCAGTGGGACGGCGCCGTAAGCAATCAGCCCCAGCATTTT
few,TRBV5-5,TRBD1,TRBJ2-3,CASSRTGTGSADTQYF,TGTGCCAGCAGTAGAACCGGGACAGGGTCGGCAGATACGCAGTATTTT
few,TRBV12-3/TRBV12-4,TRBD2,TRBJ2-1,CASGPAKLAGGNNEQFF,TGTGCCAGCGGCCCAGCCAAACTAGCGGGTGGAAACAATGAGCAGTTCTTC
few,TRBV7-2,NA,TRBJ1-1,CASSLFQDTEAFF,TGTGCCAGCAGCTTATTTCAGGACACTGAAGCTTTCTTT
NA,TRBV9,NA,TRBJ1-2,CASSVGPPGADYGYTF,TGTGCCAGCAGCGTAGGTCCCCCGGGGGCGGACTATGGCTACACCTTC